This is a list of T cell receptor beta chains from one sample in a study of regulatory T cells in long-lasting Graves disease. TCRdb independently ran MiXCR on the multiplex PCR reads; one entry per CDR3 protein. The table includes 450,000 to 650,000 distinct CDR3 sequences, about 16% detected once. These data also featured in a second study, about T cells in Graves' hyperthyroidism and ophthalmopathy.

This sample comprised peripheral blood mononuclear cells (PBMCs), obtained at new diagnosis, from a patient treated with antithyroid drugs. The source is a woman aged 35-65 years with Graves disease. Both conserved end residues are part of each CDR3. D genes are given only for firm matches. Expanded clones are given a class, and other clones once, few, many or no size at all.

>19|TRBJ2-1|TRBD1|TRBV12-5|many
TGTGCTAGTGATTCCGGGACAGGGGCCCCAGGGGGGTCCTACAATGAGCAGTTCTTC
CASDSGTGAPGGSYNEQFF
>11|TRBJ2-4|NA|TRBV28|many
TGTGCCAGCAGCGTTAGAGACATTCAGTACTTC
CASSVRDIQYF
>16|TRBJ1-5|TRBD1|TRBV5-1|NA
TGCGCCAGCAGCCCCGGCGACAGGGCGGGCAATCAGCCCCAGCATTTT
CASSPGDRAGNQPQHF
>14|TRBJ1-2|NA|TRBV27|many
TGTGCCAGCAGTTTTGGGACCCAGGGACATGGCTACACCTTC
CASSFGTQGHGYTF
>13|TRBJ2-1|NA|TRBV6-5|many
TGTGCCAGCAGTTACCCCGGGACACAAGTGCAGTTCTTC
CASSYPGTQVQFF
>15|TRBJ2-5|TRBD2|TRBV10-3|many
TGTGCCATCAGGGGGACTAGCGGGGGCCAAGAGACCCAGTACTTC
CAIRGTSGGQETQYF
>16|TRBJ1-1|TRBD1|TRBV12-3/TRBV12-4|NA
TGTGCCAGCAGTCTGGGACAGGGGTTTCGTAGCGCTGAAGCTTTCTTT
CASSLGQGFRSAEAFF
>15|TRBJ2-7|TRBD2|TRBV12-3/TRBV12-4|NA
TGTGCCAGCAGTTTGCGGGGGGGGGGGACCGGCGAGCAGTACTTC
CASSLRGGGTGEQYF
>14|TRBJ2-3|TRBD2|TRBV10-2|few
TGCGCCAGCAGTGAGAGGACTAGCGGGGGTACGCAGTATTTT
CASSERTSGGTQYF
>13|TRBJ2-1|NA|TRBV7-2|NA
TGTGCCAGCAGCTCCCCGAGCCGAGGAGAGCAGTTCTTC
CASSSPSRGEQFF
>15|TRBJ1-2|TRBD1|TRBV5-1|few
TGCGCCAGCAGCTTGGAGACAGGGATGGGGTATGGCTACACCTTC
CASSLETGMGYGYTF
>12|TRBJ1-1|NA|TRBV30|many
TGTGCCTGGAGTCCCACCCCGCATGAAGCTTTCTTT
CAWSPTPHEAFF
>16|TRBJ2-3|TRBD2|TRBV7-3|few
TGTGCCAGCAGTCGTAGCGGGGGAACCGGGACAGATACGCAGTATTTT
CASSRSGGTGTDTQYF
>17|TRBJ1-6|NA|TRBV7-8|many
TGTGCCAGCAGCTTAGGCGGGACATTCTCCTATAATTCACCCCTCCACTTT
CASSLGGTFSYNSPLHF
>17|TRBJ1-4|NA|TRBV7-2|NA
TGCGCCAGCAGCCAACGCCAACACGGGGCAACTAATGAAAAACTGTTTTTT
CASSQRQHGATNEKLFF
>17|TRBJ1-2|NA|TRBV24-1|NA
TGTGCCACCAGTGATTTCTCGCCAGGACACCCCAACTATGGCTACACCTTC
CATSDFSPGHPNYGYTF
>14|TRBJ2-1|TRBD2|TRBV6-2/TRBV6-3|few
TGTGCCAGCAGTGGGGGGGTTGCCCGGAATGAGCAGTTCTTC
CASSGGVARNEQFF
>12|TRBJ2-7|NA|TRBV6-9|NA
TGTGCCAGCAGTTGGAATGGCTACGAGCAGTACTTC
CASSWNGYEQYF
>14|TRBJ2-7|NA|TRBV29-1|many
TGCAGCGTTAAACGTGACCAGTTCTCCTACGAGCAGTACTTC
CSVKRDQFSYEQYF
>17|TRBJ2-1|NA|TRBV20-1|few
TGCAGTGCCCCGCCCCGGGGCGGGCGGGGGCCCAGGGATGAGCAGTTCTTC
CSAPPRGGRGPRDEQFF
>16|TRBJ2-1|TRBD1|TRBV6-1|NA
TGTGCCAGCAGTGGCCCCGGGACAGGGCGAGGCAATGAGCAGTTCTTC
CASSGPGTGRGNEQFF
>12|TRBJ1-1|TRBD1|TRBV20-1|many
TGCAGTGCTAGGGGACAGGGGGGTGAAGCTTTCTTT
CSARGQGGEAFF
>14|TRBJ1-6|NA|TRBV30|few
TGTGCCTGGAGTGGGGAGGGTAGATCTTCACCCCTCCACTTT
CAWSGEGRSSPLHF
>15|TRBJ1-5|NA|TRBV5-6|once
TGTGCCAGCACCCAAGGAGGGAGGGGCAATCAGCCCCAGCATTTT
CASTQGGRGNQPQHF
>14|TRBJ2-5|NA|TRBV6-1|NA
TGTGCCAGCAGCGGCGCCAGGGGTTGGGAGACCCAGTACTTC
CASSGARGWETQYF
>12|TRBJ2-7|NA|TRBV19|NA
TGTGCCAGTAGTGTGAACCTGGGGGAGCAGTACTTC
CASSVNLGEQYF
>13|TRBJ1-1|TRBD1|TRBV19|few
TGTGCCAGTAGTATTGTCAGGGGGGATGAAGCTTTCTTT
CASSIVRGDEAFF
>13|TRBJ1-5|NA|TRBV20-1|many
TGCAGTGCCATGAAGGGTGGGAATCAGCCCCAGCATTTT
CSAMKGGNQPQHF
>15|TRBJ1-5|NA|TRBV28|many
TGTGCCAGCAGTCCCGGGACCGTAGCGTTTCAGCCCCAGCATTTT
CASSPGTVAFQPQHF
>11|TRBJ2-1|NA|TRBV30|many
TGTGCCTGGAGTCGGGGATATGAGCAGTTCTTC
CAWSRGYEQFF
>11|TRBJ2-7|NA|TRBV12-5|many
TGTGCTAGTGGTTCCAACTACGAGCAGTACTTC
CASGSNYEQYF
>15|TRBJ1-5|NA|TRBV6-5|few
TGTGCCAGCAGTTACCCCGACACTTTCAATCAGCCCCAGCATTTT
CASSYPDTFNQPQHF
>15|TRBJ2-1|NA|TRBV27|many
TGTGCCAGCAGTTACCGGGGTCCCAGAAATGATGAGCAGTTCTTC
CASSYRGPRNDEQFF
>14|TRBJ2-7|NA|TRBV2|many
TGTGCCAGCAGAAGCCGGACGGTCTCCTACGAGCAGTACTTC
CASRSRTVSYEQYF
>13|TRBJ2-2|NA|TRBV12-3/TRBV12-4|NA
TGTGCCAGCAGTTTGGACTCGACCGGGGAGCTGTTTTTT
CASSLDSTGELFF
>15|TRBJ1-4|NA|TRBV6-1|many
TGTGCCAGCAGTGAAGTGCGGGGCAACCATGAAAAACTGTTTTTT
CASSEVRGNHEKLFF
>14|TRBJ2-3|TRBD1|TRBV2|many
TGTGCCAGCAGTGGACAGGGGAGCACAGATACGCAGTATTTT
CASSGQGSTDTQYF
>15|TRBJ1-5|TRBD1|TRBV2|many
TGTGCCAGCAGGACCGGGACAGGGGTGGGACAGCCCCAGCATTTT
CASRTGTGVGQPQHF
>11|TRBJ2-1|NA|TRBV5-6|NA
TGTGCCAGCAACTCCCGGGGGGAGCAGTTCTTC
CASNSRGEQFF
>21|TRBJ2-1|TRBD2|TRBV3-1|few
TGTGCCAGCAGCCAAGAATTCGGGCCCGACCTAGCGGGGGGCTCTTACAATGAGCAGTTCTTC
CASSQEFGPDLAGGSYNEQFF
>16|TRBJ2-7|TRBD1|TRBV5-1|NA
TGTGCCAGCAGCGTAGAGGGGACAGGGAAATTCTACGAGCAGTACTTC
CASSVEGTGKFYEQYF
>15|TRBJ2-2|TRBD1|TRBV24-1|many
TGTGCCACCAGTGATTTGCGGACAGGAAGCGGGGAGCTGTTTTTT
CATSDLRTGSGELFF
>16|TRBJ2-1|NA|TRBV5-6|many
TGTGCCAGCAGCTTGGAGAGCCGACTAGCCTACAATGAGCAGTTCTTC
CASSLESRLAYNEQFF
>12|TRBJ1-2|NA|TRBV20-1|few
TGCAGTCTTGTGGAAAACCAGGATGGCTACACCTTC
CSLVENQDGYTF
>15|TRBJ1-2|TRBD1|TRBV28|few
TGTGCCAGCAGTACGGACAGGGGAGCCAACTATGGCTACACCTTC
CASSTDRGANYGYTF
>13|TRBJ2-3|NA|TRBV7-6|many
TGTGCCAGCAGCCCCCAGTACACAGATACGCAGTATTTT
CASSPQYTDTQYF
>15|TRBJ1-1|NA|TRBV14|many
TGTGCCAGCAGCCAAGGTCTGGGCTCGAACACTGAAGCTTTCTTT
CASSQGLGSNTEAFF
>16|TRBJ1-3|NA|TRBV11-3|many
TGTGCCAGCCAGTCTTATGGAATGGGTACTGGAAACACCATATATTTT
CASQSYGMGTGNTIYF
>13|TRBJ1-1|NA|TRBV2|few
TGTGCCAGCATCCCGCTACCGAACACTGAAGCTTTCTTT
CASIPLPNTEAFF
>14|TRBJ2-7|TRBD2|TRBV6-2/TRBV6-3|many
TGTGCCAGCAATATCCGGGGGGGCCCCTACGAGCAGTACTTC
CASNIRGGPYEQYF
>13|TRBJ2-3|NA|TRBV20-1|many
TGCAGTGCTGGGGCCGCCGGCACATATACGCAGTATTTT
CSAGAAGTYTQYF
>14|TRBJ1-3|TRBD1|TRBV20-1|many
TGCAGTGCTAGAGGAGGGGGCCCTGGAAACACCATATATTTT
CSARGGGPGNTIYF